The sequence of this T cell receptor beta chain was determined in a study of shared clonotypes between healthy human individuals. Study context: Three plates each covered CD4 naive and memory; CD8 naive two, CD8 memory one.

The germline V gene has CDR1 SNHLY and CDR2 FYNNEI. V was clipped by 2 bases and J by 8 bases; unmatched bases: 7. This CDR3 is 16 amino acids long. Concerning this clone: Its antigen is unknown.

Under the authors' procedure: Filtering differed since immunoSEQ provided only junctions, with no quality scores. Only in-frame clones appear in the TCRdb table, and some are missing; sequencing was by immunoSEQ multiplex PCR. V and J calls and clone size are copied from that table; D and trimming were computed from the DNA. The data contain approximately 1.9 million clones, approximately 92% of them singletons. Study-wide results and limits: Clonotypes which were not shared had lower generation probabilities than clonotypes that all four donors shared.

CD8 cells classed as naive were CD45RO-negative and positively selected for CCR7, excluding terminally differentiated effector memory CD45RA+ cells. The chain has TRBV2 and TRBJ2-1; 12 bases agree with TRBD2. This clonotype was obtained from a man in his late teens or twenties in good health. Some clones in this sample may be carry-over from other donors' samples. Sample: naive CD8+ T cells from PBMCs. DNA for the CDR3: TGTGCCAGCAGTGAAAGACTAGCGGGAGTGAAGGATGAGCAGTTCTTC. Encoded protein: CASSERLAGVKDEQFF.